The next 18 T cell receptor beta chains were all read from a single sample in a study of blood T cell repertoires in COVID-19 (dated by TCRdb to 2018 to 2020). The method behind the library was the immunoSEQ multiplex PCR assay. TCRdb mirrors the immuneACCESS table, restricted to in-frame sequences. Some clones are absent from its copies; in checked studies, under half trace to an unresolved V gene, and the reason for the others is unknown. The sample table contains about 470,000 clones; only one count was recorded for 87% of them. Roughly 0.72% of the sample is in the top ten clones. The sequenced sample was PBMCs or T cells enriched from blood (not recorded which). The receptors were gathered from a woman aged 18-29 years who had recovered from COVID-19.

This clone was seen a few times. This chain joins TRBV13 and TRBJ2-7; perhaps TRBD1 as D (6 bases). Per the germline V gene, CDR1 is PRHDT and CDR2 is FYEKMQ (reference sequence). Trimming shortened V by 1 base and J by 7 bases, and 11 bases separated the two germline ends. The CDR3 is 13 amino acids. CDR3 sequence reads: CASSLAGTTEQYF. The CDR3 DNA reads as TGTGCCAGCAGCTTAGCGGGGACAACTGAGCAGTACTTC. Full variable domain (missing parts from reference TRBV13 and TRBJ2-7): AAGVIQSPRHLIKEKRETATLKCYPIPRHDTVYWYQQGPGQDPQFLISFYEKMQSDKGSIPDRFSAQQFSDYHSELNMSSLELGDSALYFCASSLAGTTEQYFGPGTRLTVT.

The V gene is TRBV28, the J gene TRBJ1-5; D uncertain. V lost 6 bases and J 6 bases, leaving 21 bases between the germline ends. This CDR3 is built from 16 residues. Germline lookup yields CDR1 MDHEN and CDR2 SYDVKM. The CDR3 coding sequence is TGTGCCAGCAGCCCCAACACCAGAGGAGGGCCTCAGCCCCAGCATTTT. This translates into CASSPNTRGGPQPQHF.

The chain has TRBV7-9 and TRBJ2-1, with 8 bases lining up with TRBD1. This CDR3 spans 12 amino acids. Unmatched junction bases numbered 7, after V lost 11 bases and J lost 7 bases. From germline, CDR1 is SEHNR and CDR2 FQNEAQ (reference sequence). The CDR3 reads CASRQGRNEQFF. The CDR3 coding sequence is TGTGCCTCCAGACAGGGGAGAAATGAGCAGTTCTTC.

This clone came up once. This chain connects TRBV15 to TRBJ2-7; 7 bases align to TRBD2. Germline loops: CDR1 LNHNV, CDR2 YYDKDF (reference sequence). J was trimmed by 2 bases and V by 2 bases; bases with no gene match: 6. The CDR3 contains 15 residues. CDR3 in DNA: TGTGCCACCAGCAGACGGTCGGGGGGACCCTACGAGCAGTACTTC. The encoded protein is CATSRRSGGPYEQYF.

This clone was seen once. The chain employs TRBV7-2 and TRBJ2-5; 8 bases map to TRBD1. Germline CDR1 and CDR2: SGHTA and FQGNSA. After removal of 4 bases from V and 3 bases from J, the junction contained 7 bases not matched to a gene. The CDR3 has 15 amino acids. The CDR3 DNA is TGTGCCAGCAGCTCAGGGACAGGCAGGGAAGAGACCCAGTACTTC. Translation: CASSSGTGREETQYF.

The genes are TRBV12-5 and TRBJ2-3; D is possibly TRBD2 (5 bases). The CDR3 has 14 residues. Trimming cost V 5 bases and J 2 bases, with 11 bases left between them. Germline CDR1 and CDR2: LGHNT and FRNRAP. The CDR3 bases are TGTGCTAGTGGTCCCGGACTGCCCACAGATACGCAGTATTTT. Translated, it gives CASGPGLPTDTQYF.

V usage is TRBV5-6 and J usage is TRBJ1-1, with 12 bases lining up with TRBD1. J gave up 6 bases and V 4 bases, and 10 bases lay outside the gene matches. The length of the CDR3 is 16 residues. Germline CDR1 SGHDT, CDR2 YYEEEE. DNA for the CDR3: TGTGCCAGCAGCCCTTTGGGGACAGGGGGCTATCCTGAAGCTTTCTTT. As protein: CASSPLGTGGYPEAFF.

This clone was seen a handful of times. The chain carries TRBV10-2 and TRBJ1-1; D is ambiguous. Germline loops: CDR1 WSHSY, CDR2 SAAADI. V lost 6 bases to trimming and J lost 10 bases, with 12 bases between them. This CDR3 is built from 11 residues. CDR3: CASSEDEAAFF. The CDR3 DNA follows: TGCGCCAGCAGCGAGGATGAGGCAGCTTTCTTT.

The gene calls are TRBV29-1 and TRBJ2-7, with a weak D call TRBD1 (5 bases). Germline V gives CDR1 SQVTM, CDR2 ANQGSEA. V was shortened by 5 bases and J by 5 bases, with 13 bases between the two germline ends. The CDR3 is 12 residues long. CDR3 sequence reads: CSVLGRADEQYF. CDR3 nucleotide sequence: TGCAGCGTTCTTGGCAGGGCCGACGAGCAGTACTTC.

The V and J genes are TRBV2 and TRBJ2-5; no definite D call. This CDR3 region has 13 residues. The germline V gene encodes CDR1 SNHLY and CDR2 FYNNEI. V was cut by 6 bases and J by 2 bases, with 10 bases left in between. CDR3 sequence: CASSGDTQETQYF. CDR3 sequence (DNA): TGTGCCAGCAGCGGCGACACTCAAGAGACCCAGTACTTC.

This chain connects TRBV20-1 to TRBJ1-2; D call uncertain. The germline CDR1 and CDR2 sequences are DFQATT and SNEGSKA (reference sequence). CDR3 length equals 11 residues. Deletions cut 1 base from V and 8 bases from J, with 8 bases between. As DNA, the CDR3 is TGCAGTGCTAGAGGGGTGCGGGGCTACACCTTC. It is translated as CSARGVRGYTF.

CDR3 DNA: TGTGCCAGCTCTGTCTCTGGAAACACCATATATTTT. Translated, it gives CASSVSGNTIYF. The J gene is TRBJ1-3, the V gene TRBV25-1; D gene unclear. Between the trimmed V and J ends, which lost 8 bases and 0 bases, there was a span of 5 bases. This CDR3 has 12 residues. In germline, CDR1 is MGHDK, CDR2 SYGVNS.

The CDR3 DNA reads TGTGCCAGTAGTATAGGGACAGGGGGCAACGAGCAGTACTTC. Its protein is CASSIGTGGNEQYF. The chain has TRBV19 and TRBJ2-7; 11 nucleotides agree with TRBD1. CDR3 length: 14 residues. The V and J ends lost 1 base and 5 bases, in that order; junction bases with no gene match: 1. Germline V CDR1 and CDR2: LNHDA, SQIVND (reference sequence). The variable domain in full, completed from reference TRBV19 and TRBJ2-7, reads DGGITQSPKYLFRKEGQNVTLSCEQNLNHDAMYWYRQDPGQGLRLIYYSQIVNDFQKGDIAEGYSVSREKKESFPLTVTSAQKNPTAFYLCASSIGTGGNEQYFGPGTRLTVT.

The V and J genes are TRBV27 and TRBJ2-1; the match to TRBD1 covers 10 bases. V trimming: 0 bases; J trimming: 3 bases; junction bases outside the gene matches: 2. CDR1 and CDR2 from the germline V gene are MNHEY and SMNVEV (reference sequence). This CDR3 is built from 16 residues. The CDR3 reads CASSLSGTGVYNEQFF. As DNA, the CDR3 is TGTGCCAGCAGTTTATCAGGGACAGGGGTCTACAATGAGCAGTTCTTC.

J is TRBJ2-1 and V is TRBV5-5; no clear D gene. Trimming shortened V by 6 bases and J by 3 bases, and 7 bases separated the two germline ends. This CDR3 has 12 amino acids. From germline, CDR1 is SGHKS and CDR2 YYEKEE (reference sequence). CDR3 amino acids: CASTSFYNEQFF. The CDR3 DNA follows: TGTGCCAGCACCTCGTTCTACAATGAGCAGTTCTTC.

The chain carries TRBV5-4 and TRBJ2-2; 11 bases agree with TRBD2. The CDR3 runs 16 residues. Trimming cost V 2 bases and J 4 bases; bases outside gene matches: 4. Per germline, CDR1 SGHNT and CDR2 YYREEE (reference sequence). CDR3 loop: CASSFPLAGGTGELFF. Written as DNA, the CDR3 is TGTGCCAGCAGCTTCCCTCTAGCGGGGGGCACCGGGGAGCTGTTTTTT.

Written as DNA, the CDR3 is TGTGCCAGCAGCAAAGCGGGGTCGGCAGGTCGGCGGGACACTGAAGCTTTCTTT. Translating it yields CASSKAGSAGRRDTEAFF. The chain links TRBV21-1 to TRBJ1-1. TRBV21-1 is recorded as a pseudogene. CDR3 length: 18 amino acids.

The V and J genes are TRBV7-9 and TRBJ2-1; the match to TRBD2 covers 8 bases. The germline V gene encodes CDR1 SEHNR and CDR2 FQNEAQ (reference sequence). CDR3 length: 17 amino acids. J lost 4 bases, V lost 8 bases, and 16 bases had no gene match. The CDR3 spells CASGPPGGMVLYNEQFF. In DNA form, the CDR3 reads TGTGCCAGCGGCCCCCCGGGAGGGATGGTTTTATACAATGAGCAGTTCTTC.